This T cell receptor beta chain was obtained from a study of blood T cell repertoires in COVID-19. Profiled with immunoSEQ multiplex PCR; TCRdb holds only in-frame clones, not every one. The sample carries about 65,000 clones, roughly four fifths recorded once. This CDR3 spans 12 amino acids. With 6 bases clipped from V and 4 bases from J, the junction kept 5 bases outside the gene matches. Germline CDR1 and CDR2: SQVTM and ANQGSEA. The rearrangement uses TRBV29-1 and TRBJ1-2; 7 bases agree with TRBD1. The clonotype was recovered from an older man with acute or convalescent COVID-19. The material sequenced was peripheral blood. CDR3 loop: CSVHRGSYGYTF. The CDR3 region has the DNA TGCAGCGTCCACAGGGGCTCCTATGGCTACACCTTC.